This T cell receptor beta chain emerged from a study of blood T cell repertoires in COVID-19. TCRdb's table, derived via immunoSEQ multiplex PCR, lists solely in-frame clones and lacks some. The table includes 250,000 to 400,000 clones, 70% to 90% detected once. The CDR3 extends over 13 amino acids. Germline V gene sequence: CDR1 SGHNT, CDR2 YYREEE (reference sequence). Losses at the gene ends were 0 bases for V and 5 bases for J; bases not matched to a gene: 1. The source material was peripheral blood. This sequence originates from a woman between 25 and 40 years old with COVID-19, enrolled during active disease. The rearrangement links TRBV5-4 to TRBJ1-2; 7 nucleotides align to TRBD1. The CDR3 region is CASSLEGAYGYTF. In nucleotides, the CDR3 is TGTGCCAGCAGCTTGGAGGGGGCTTATGGCTACACCTTC.